The entry below gives a single T cell receptor (beta chain) sequence along with its context. Trimming shortened V by 3 bases and J by 11 bases, and 13 bases separated the two germline ends. The CDR3 is 11 amino acids. Germline V CDR1 and CDR2: SQVTM, ANQGSEA. This specimen comes from a study of T cell responses to AZD1222 COVID-19 vaccine. Data came from immunoSEQ multiplex PCR; TCRdb stores just in-frame clones and leaves some out. The sample yields 150,000 to 200,000 clones, around 90% seen once. The sequenced sample was peripheral blood, obtained on day 0 of AZD1222 vaccination. V is TRBV29-1 and J is TRBJ1-1; the D gene is possibly TRBD1 (6 bases). The TCR was taken from an adult in good health. This CDR3 reads CSVDQGLRAFF. The CDR3 bases are TGCAGCGTTGATCAGGGGCTGAGGGCTTTCTTT.